Below, 10 T cell receptor beta chains from the same sample are listed, as sequenced in a study of regulatory T cells in long-lasting Graves disease. Time point noted: persistent/refractory GD, antithyroid drugs over 5 years with positive TRAb. With RNA extracted from PBMCs as input, the TCR library was made. TCR beta libraries were built with iRepertoire HTBI primers and Arm-PCR of CDR3 regions. TCRdb redid the calling of the multiplex PCR reads with MiXCR, one entry per CDR3 protein. The sample contains around 460,000 distinct CDR3 sequences, 22% of which appear only once. The starting material was peripheral blood mononuclear cells (PBMCs), obtained when the disease was refractory, from a patient treated with antithyroid drugs. The receptors were sampled from a female donor with Graves disease.

The chain carries TRBV9 and TRBJ2-7; TRBD2 is a possible D gene (6 bases). The CDR3 has 14 residues. With 0 bases removed from V and 4 bases from J, the gap between germline ends came to 11 bases. Germline V gene lookup returns CDR1 SGDLS and CDR2 YYNGEE. The CDR3, as DNA: TGTGCCAGCAGCGTAGACGGGAGAGGGTACGAGCAGTACTTC. As protein: CASSVDGRGYEQYF.

The V and J genes are TRBV11-3 and TRBJ2-1, with D possibly matching TRBD1 (5 bases). V was pared by 4 bases and J by 5 bases, with 9 bases between. This CDR3 is built from 13 residues. Germline V gene lookup returns CDR1 SGHNT and CDR2 YENEEA. The CDR3, as DNA: TGTGCCAGCAGCTCATCAGGGAACAATGAGCAGTTCTTC. Protein sequence: CASSSSGNNEQFF.

The rearrangement uses TRBV18 and TRBJ1-5; no firm D call. This CDR3 is 14 amino acids long. Germline values: CDR1 KGHSH, CDR2 LQKENI. V was trimmed by 8 bases and J by 0 bases, leaving 11 bases between them. CDR3 coding DNA: TGTGCCAGCAGCCCTTCCGATAGCAATCAGCCCCAGCATTTT. Amino acids: CASSPSDSNQPQHF.

This clonotype was seen more than once but under ten times. The chain uses TRBV28 and TRBJ1-5, with 10 bases lining up with TRBD1. Germline trimming cut 4 bases from V and 5 bases from J; bases unmatched to any gene: 5. Germline CDR1 and CDR2: MDHEN and SYDVKM. CDR3 length: 15 residues. CDR3 DNA: TGTGCCAGCAGTTCGACAGGGGGCGCGGATCAGCCCCAGCATTTT. It is translated as CASSSTGGADQPQHF.

This clonotype was seen ten or more times. The chain uses TRBV29-1 and TRBJ1-2; 8 bases agree with TRBD1. From germline, CDR1 is SQVTM and CDR2 ANQGSEA. Trimming took 4 bases from V and 7 from J; bases not matched to a gene: 5. The CDR3 has 12 residues. CDR3 in amino acids: CSVGEGQAGYTF. CDR3 DNA sequence: TGCAGCGTTGGAGAGGGACAGGCTGGCTACACCTTC.

This chain connects TRBV27 to TRBJ1-1; TRBD1 matches 12 bases. V gave up 0 bases and J gave up 5 bases; unmatched junction bases: 10. The length of the CDR3 is 18 residues. Germline lookup yields CDR1 MNHEY and CDR2 SMNVEV (reference sequence). CDR3 nucleotide sequence: TGTGCCAGCAGTTTATCCCTGTGGGACAGGGGGCGCTTAACTGAAGCTTTCTTT. Its protein product is CASSLSLWDRGRLTEAFF.

This clonotype was counted many times. This rearrangement joins TRBV28 to TRBJ1-4, with no clear D. V lost 8 bases to trimming and J lost 2 bases, with 12 bases between them. The CDR3 length is 14 residues. The germline CDR1 and CDR2 sequences are MDHEN and SYDVKM. DNA for the CDR3: TGTGCCAGCTCCCCGGGGAATACTAATGAAAAACTGTTTTTT. It specifies CASSPGNTNEKLFF.

In this sample, this clonotype turned up a few times. V and J are TRBV11-2 and TRBJ1-1; the D is unclear. The CDR3 covers 15 residues. CDR1 SGHAT and CDR2 FQNNGV come from the germline V gene. V was clipped by 1 base and J by 0 bases, with 9 bases between them. CDR3 loop: CASSLGAGMNTEAFF. The DNA of the CDR3 is TGTGCCAGCAGCTTAGGCGCTGGCATGAACACTGAAGCTTTCTTT.

In DNA form, the CDR3 reads TGTGCCAGCAGCACCCGGGCCCTTGAACAGTTCTTC. Amino acid sequence: CASSTRALEQFF. The chain employs TRBV7-2 and TRBJ2-1; D uncertain. The germline gives CDR1 SGHTA, CDR2 FQGNSA. V was trimmed by 5 bases and J by 13 bases, leaving 15 bases between them. This CDR3 spans 12 amino acids.

This clonotype showed up just a few times. This sequence joins TRBV7-9 and TRBJ1-1, with D possibly matching TRBD1 (5 bases). This CDR3 has 15 residues. Germline CDR1 reads SEHNR; CDR2 reads FQNEAQ (reference sequence). Trimming removed 6 bases from V and 3 bases from J, with 17 bases in between. CDR3 loop: CASRSIVGPDTEAFF. CDR3 bases: TGTGCCAGCAGATCAATAGTGGGACCTGACACTGAAGCTTTCTTT.